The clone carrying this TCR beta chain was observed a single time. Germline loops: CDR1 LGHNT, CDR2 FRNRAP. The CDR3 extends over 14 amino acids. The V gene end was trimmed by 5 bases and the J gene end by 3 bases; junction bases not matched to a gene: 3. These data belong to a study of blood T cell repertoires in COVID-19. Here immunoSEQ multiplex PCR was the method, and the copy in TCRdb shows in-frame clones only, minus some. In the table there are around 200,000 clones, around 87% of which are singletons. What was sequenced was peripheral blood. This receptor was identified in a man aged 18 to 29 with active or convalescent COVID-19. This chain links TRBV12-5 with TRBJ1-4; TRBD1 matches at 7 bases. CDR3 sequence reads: CASGPGQPNEKLFF. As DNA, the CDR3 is TGTGCTAGTGGTCCGGGACAGCCTAATGAAAAACTGTTTTTT.